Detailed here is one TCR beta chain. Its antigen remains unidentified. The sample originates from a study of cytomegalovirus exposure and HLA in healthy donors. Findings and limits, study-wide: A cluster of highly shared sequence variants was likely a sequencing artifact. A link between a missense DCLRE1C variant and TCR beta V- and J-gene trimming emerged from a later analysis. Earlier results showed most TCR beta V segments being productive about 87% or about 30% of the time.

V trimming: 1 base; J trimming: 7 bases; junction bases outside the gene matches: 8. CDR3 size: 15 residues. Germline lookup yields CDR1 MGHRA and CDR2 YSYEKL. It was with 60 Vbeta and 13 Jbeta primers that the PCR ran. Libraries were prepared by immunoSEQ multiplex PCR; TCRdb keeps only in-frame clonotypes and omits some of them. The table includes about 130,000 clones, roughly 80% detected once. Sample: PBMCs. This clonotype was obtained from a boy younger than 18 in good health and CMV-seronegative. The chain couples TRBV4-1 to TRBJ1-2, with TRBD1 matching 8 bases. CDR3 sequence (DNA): TGCGCCAGCAGCCAAGTTGGTCAGGGGGCAAGTGGCTACACCTTC. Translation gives CASSQVGQGASGYTF.